The rows below give T cell receptor beta chains drawn from one sample of a study of blood T cell repertoires in COVID-19. Produced via immunoSEQ multiplex PCR; TCRdb's table is partial and in-frame only. The sample records 200,000 to 300,000 clones, approximately 91% being singletons. Input material: peripheral blood. The receptors derive from a man younger than 45 with COVID-19, enrolled during active disease. Both conserved end residues are part of each CDR3. Fields, in order: D gene, V gene, J gene, clone size, CDR3 protein, CDR3 DNA. A D gene is named only where the DNA matches it firmly. Clone size is stated in some rows and not others, as once, few, many or a class when expanded.

D: -
V: TRBV5-5
J: TRBJ1-3
size: -
CDR3: CASFTTPGASGNTIYF
DNA: TGTGCCAGCTTCACCACTCCAGGGGCCTCTGGAAACACCATATATTTT

D: TRBD1
V: TRBV12-3/TRBV12-4
J: TRBJ1-6
size: -
CDR3: CASSGTGDSPLHF
DNA: TGTGCCAGCAGCGGGACAGGGGATTCACCCCTCCACTTT

D: TRBD1
V: TRBV4-1
J: TRBJ2-2
size: few
CDR3: CASSLTGTGGRNTGELFF
DNA: TGCGCCAGCAGCCTCACCGGGACAGGGGGCCGGAACACCGGGGAGCTGTTTTTT

D: -
V: TRBV7-3
J: TRBJ1-1
size: -
CDR3: CASSMTLNTEAFF
DNA: TGTGCCAGCAGTATGACATTGAACACTGAAGCTTTCTTT

D: TRBD1
V: TRBV6-5
J: TRBJ2-7
size: -
CDR3: CASSYYATGSYEQYF
DNA: TGTGCCAGCAGTTACTATGCGACAGGGAGTTACGAGCAGTACTTC

D: TRBD1
V: TRBV5-1
J: TRBJ2-7
size: -
CDR3: CASSGSRQGAYYEQYF
DNA: TGCGCCAGCAGCGGGTCCCGACAGGGGGCATACTACGAGCAGTACTTC

D: TRBD2
V: TRBV11-3
J: TRBJ2-1
size: -
CDR3: CASSLIAGGPHGEQFF
DNA: TGTGCCAGCAGTTTAATAGCGGGGGGGCCCCACGGTGAGCAGTTCTTC

D: -
V: TRBV19
J: TRBJ2-4
size: -
CDR3: CASSTRRLDKNIQYF
DNA: TGTGCCAGTAGTACCCGCCGACTTGACAAAAACATTCAGTACTTC

D: TRBD1
V: TRBV5-4
J: TRBJ2-1
size: -
CDR3: CASSFPGQGGNEQFF
DNA: TGTGCCAGCAGCTTTCCGGGACAGGGGGGCAATGAGCAGTTCTTC

D: TRBD2
V: TRBV19
J: TRBJ2-1
size: few
CDR3: CASSIEAGYPYNEQFF
DNA: TGTGCCAGTAGTATAGAAGCGGGGTACCCCTACAATGAGCAGTTCTTC

D: -
V: TRBV30
J: TRBJ2-7
size: -
CDR3: CAWSVIGYEQYF
DNA: TGTGCCTGGAGTGTAATCGGCTACGAGCAGTACTTC

D: -
V: TRBV12-3/TRBV12-4
J: TRBJ2-5
size: -
CDR3: CASSLQETQYF
DNA: TGTGCCAGCAGCCTCCAAGAGACCCAGTACTTC

D: TRBD2
V: TRBV3-1/TRBV3-2
J: TRBJ2-7
size: -
CDR3: CASSQDPAGLAQTYEQYF
DNA: TGTGCCAGCAGCCAAGATCCGGCGGGACTAGCGCAAACCTACGAGCAGTACTTC

D: TRBD1
V: TRBV27
J: TRBJ2-3
size: -
CDR3: CASSRLGPETGKATDTQYF
DNA: TGTGCCAGCAGCCGCCTCGGACCGGAGACAGGGAAGGCAACAGATACGCAGTATTTT

D: TRBD1
V: TRBV5-1
J: TRBJ1-4
size: -
CDR3: CASSLGSTGDEKLFF
DNA: TGCGCCAGCAGCTTGGGATCGACAGGGGATGAAAAACTGTTTTTT

D: TRBD1
V: TRBV6-1
J: TRBJ1-6
size: -
CDR3: CASSDRDRTNSPLHF
DNA: TGTGCCAGCAGTGACAGGGACAGGACCAATTCACCCCTCCACTTT

D: -
V: TRBV6-5
J: TRBJ1-1
size: -
CDR3: CASSYNRVEAFF
DNA: TGTGCCAGCAGTTATAACAGGGTTGAAGCTTTCTTT

D: -
V: TRBV4-1
J: TRBJ1-5
size: -
CDR3: CASSQDWLQGSNQPQHF
DNA: TGCGCCAGCAGCCAAGATTGGCTCCAGGGGAGCAATCAGCCCCAGCATTTT

D: TRBD1
V: TRBV9
J: TRBJ1-6
size: -
CDR3: CASSLAGGRFYNSPLHF
DNA: TGTGCCAGCAGCCTGGCAGGGGGCAGATTCTATAATTCACCCCTCCACTTT

D: TRBD1
V: TRBV4-1
J: TRBJ2-3
size: -
CDR3: CASSGLGQGLDTQYF
DNA: TGCGCCAGCAGCGGATTGGGACAGGGTTTAGATACGCAGTATTTT

D: TRBD1
V: TRBV6-5
J: TRBJ2-5
size: -
CDR3: CASSPDRASTSTQYF
DNA: TGTGCCAGCAGTCCTGACAGGGCGTCAACTTCGACCCAGTACTTC

D: -
V: TRBV11-2
J: TRBJ2-7
size: -
CDR3: CASSLGRQQLNPYEQYF
DNA: TGTGCCAGCAGCTTAGGGCGACAGCAACTTAACCCCTACGAGCAGTACTTC

D: TRBD1
V: TRBV6-6
J: TRBJ1-6
size: -
CDR3: CASSQDRGNSPLHF
DNA: TGTGCCAGCAGCCAGGACAGGGGTAATTCACCCCTCCACTTT

D: TRBD1
V: TRBV19
J: TRBJ1-1
size: -
CDR3: CASSKRVGQGETEAFF
DNA: TGTGCCAGTAGTAAAAGAGTCGGACAGGGGGAGACTGAAGCTTTCTTT

D: TRBD1
V: TRBV6-6
J: TRBJ1-5
size: once
CDR3: CASSYVRGHQPQHF
DNA: TGTGCCAGCAGTTATGTCAGGGGGCATCAGCCCCAGCATTTT

D: -
V: TRBV24-1
J: TRBJ1-1
size: -
CDR3: CATSDSGNTEAFF
DNA: TGTGCCACCAGTGATTCAGGGAACACTGAAGCTTTCTTT

D: -
V: TRBV6-2/TRBV6-3
J: TRBJ2-5
size: once
CDR3: CASSTTVQETQYF
DNA: TGTGCCAGCAGTACGACAGTACAAGAGACCCAGTACTTC

D: -
V: TRBV5-4
J: TRBJ2-7
size: -
CDR3: CASTDRAGRYYEQYF
DNA: TGTGCCAGCACCGACCGTGCAGGCCGATACTACGAGCAGTACTTC

D: TRBD1
V: TRBV5-5
J: TRBJ1-5
size: -
CDR3: CASSLRDRDNQPQHF
DNA: TGTGCCAGCAGCCTCCGAGACAGGGACAATCAGCCCCAGCATTTT

D: -
V: TRBV4-1
J: TRBJ2-5
size: -
CDR3: CASSQAGGLETQYF
DNA: TGCGCCAGCAGCCAGGCGGGCGGTCTGGAGACCCAGTACTTC

D: TRBD1
V: TRBV6-5
J: TRBJ1-1
size: few
CDR3: CASNTGGENTEAFF
DNA: TGTGCCAGCAATACAGGGGGTGAGAACACTGAAGCTTTCTTT

D: -
V: TRBV18
J: TRBJ2-7
size: few
CDR3: CASSPTGDNYEQYF
DNA: TGTGCCAGCTCACCGACAGGAGACAACTACGAGCAGTACTTC

D: TRBD1
V: TRBV19
J: TRBJ1-2
size: -
CDR3: CASSPKSGTGDGYTF
DNA: TGTGCCAGTAGTCCGAAATCCGGGACAGGGGACGGCTACACCTTC

D: -
V: TRBV12-3/TRBV12-4
J: TRBJ1-1
size: once
CDR3: CASSPGYTEAFF
DNA: TGTGCCAGCAGTCCGGGTTACACTGAAGCTTTCTTT

D: TRBD2
V: TRBV7-2
J: TRBJ2-1
size: few
CDR3: CASSLNLGGLAVYNEQFF
DNA: TGTGCCAGCAGCTTAAATTTAGGGGGACTAGCGGTCTACAATGAGCAGTTCTTC

D: -
V: TRBV14
J: TRBJ1-4
size: -
CDR3: CASSYDTTTNEKLFF
DNA: TGTGCCAGCAGCTATGACACCACAACTAATGAAAAACTGTTTTTT

D: TRBD1
V: TRBV7-3
J: TRBJ1-6
size: -
CDR3: CASSSQGAQNSPLHF
DNA: TGTGCCAGCAGCTCACAGGGGGCACAGAATTCACCCCTCCACTTT

D: -
V: TRBV6-2/TRBV6-3
J: TRBJ1-2
size: -
CDR3: CASSYSKGALYGYTF
DNA: TGTGCCAGCAGTTACTCGAAAGGAGCTCTCTATGGCTACACCTTC

D: -
V: TRBV13
J: TRBJ1-1
size: -
CDR3: CASSPWGGDTEAFF
DNA: TGTGCCAGCAGCCCCTGGGGAGGAGACACTGAAGCTTTCTTT

D: -
V: TRBV6-2/TRBV6-3
J: TRBJ2-1
size: -
CDR3: CASSYSIPKYNEQFF
DNA: TGTGCCAGCAGTTACTCGATCCCTAAATACAATGAGCAGTTCTTC

D: TRBD1
V: TRBV11-2
J: TRBJ1-6
size: -
CDR3: CASSSKGTGEYNSPLHF
DNA: TGTGCCAGCAGCTCAAAAGGGACAGGGGAGTATAATTCACCCCTCCACTTT

D: -
V: TRBV2
J: TRBJ1-2
size: -
CDR3: CASSEPDGYTF
DNA: TGTGCCAGCAGTGAACCGGATGGCTACACCTTC

D: -
V: TRBV7-9
J: TRBJ1-5
size: -
CDR3: CASSSAGDNQPQHF
DNA: TGTGCCAGCAGCTCGGCAGGGGACAATCAGCCCCAGCATTTT

D: -
V: TRBV29-1
J: TRBJ2-2
size: once
CDR3: CSARGGAGELFF
DNA: TGCAGCGCCCGAGGGGGGGCCGGGGAGCTGTTTTTT

D: -
V: TRBV19
J: TRBJ2-3
size: -
CDR3: CASSIRGRTTDTQYF
DNA: TGTGCCAGTAGTATTCGGGGGAGAACCACAGATACGCAGTATTTT

D: -
V: TRBV5-4
J: TRBJ2-1
size: -
CDR3: CASSLARTAYNEQFF
DNA: TGTGCCAGCAGCTTGGCCCGGACAGCCTACAATGAGCAGTTCTTC

D: -
V: TRBV12-3/TRBV12-4
J: TRBJ1-6
size: -
CDR3: CASSFLSESPLHF
DNA: TGTGCCAGCAGTTTTCTCAGTGAATCACCCCTCCACTTT

D: -
V: TRBV6-1
J: TRBJ2-7
size: -
CDR3: CASSERFLSGLSYEQYF
DNA: TGTGCCAGCAGTGAACGGTTTTTATCGGGGTTATCCTACGAGCAGTACTTC

D: TRBD1
V: TRBV6-6
J: TRBJ1-3
size: -
CDR3: CASSPTGGGNTIYF
DNA: TGTGCCAGCAGTCCTACAGGGGGTGGAAACACCATATATTTT

D: TRBD2
V: TRBV19
J: TRBJ2-5
size: -
CDR3: CASTNLRGTAQYF
DNA: TGTGCCAGTACCAACTTGCGGGGGACGGCCCAGTACTTC

D: -
V: TRBV3-1/TRBV3-2
J: TRBJ1-5
size: -
CDR3: CASSQEGVQPQHF
DNA: TGTGCCAGCAGCCAAGAGGGAGTCCAGCCCCAGCATTTT

D: -
V: TRBV25-1
J: TRBJ1-4
size: -
CDR3: CASSDSQANEKLFF
DNA: TGTGCCAGCAGTGATTCCCAGGCGAATGAAAAACTGTTTTTT

D: -
V: TRBV7-9
J: TRBJ2-3
size: -
CDR3: CASSLDFPDTQYF
DNA: TGTGCCAGCAGCCTGGACTTTCCAGATACGCAGTATTTT

D: -
V: TRBV9
J: TRBJ1-5
size: -
CDR3: CASSSQQPQHF
DNA: TGTGCCAGCAGCTCCCAGCAGCCCCAGCATTTT

D: TRBD2
V: TRBV2
J: TRBJ2-3
size: -
CDR3: CASSGGLAGVDTQYF
DNA: TGTGCCAGCAGTGGGGGGCTAGCGGGGGTAGATACGCAGTATTTT

D: -
V: TRBV6-5
J: TRBJ2-2
size: -
CDR3: CASTTLKNTGELFF
DNA: TGTGCCAGCACCACACTAAAGAACACCGGGGAGCTGTTTTTT

D: TRBD1
V: TRBV9
J: TRBJ2-1
size: -
CDR3: CASSVDRGDEQFF
DNA: TGTGCCAGCAGCGTAGACAGGGGCGATGAGCAGTTCTTC

D: TRBD2
V: TRBV5-1
J: TRBJ2-1
size: -
CDR3: CASSWTSGGAYNEQFF
DNA: TGCGCCAGCAGCTGGACTAGCGGGGGGGCCTACAATGAGCAGTTCTTC

D: TRBD1
V: TRBV27
J: TRBJ2-1
size: -
CDR3: CASSLIGQGDNEQFF
DNA: TGTGCCAGCAGTTTAATTGGACAGGGGGACAATGAGCAGTTCTTC